This entry lists 17 T cell receptor beta chains sequenced from one sample in a study of T cell changes during pregnancy in multiple sclerosis (dated by TCRdb to between 2018 and 2020). Receptors were amplified or captured by the immunoSEQ multiplex PCR assay. TCRdb limited this immuneACCESS table to in-frame rearrangements with V and J called. A share of clones is missing; checked studies link under half to unresolved V genes, and the rest is unexplained. This sample is represented by about 28,000 clones; 75% to 90% of them were singletons. The ten largest clones take up roughly 0.79% of the sample. The sample here was CD4+ T cells from peripheral blood mononuclear cells, taken in the second trimester of pregnancy. The receptor set was obtained from a female donor with multiple sclerosis, enrolled in a pregnancy study.

V usage is TRBV5-6 and J usage is TRBJ2-6; D not resolved. V lost 3 bases and J 0 bases, leaving 7 bases between the germline ends. There are 15 residues in the CDR3. From germline, CDR1 is SGHDT and CDR2 YYEEEE. The CDR3 sequence is CASSSRFSGANVLTF. Here the CDR3 DNA reads TGTGCCAGCAGCTCCCGGTTCTCTGGGGCCAACGTCCTGACTTTC.

The CDR3 nucleotides read TGTGCCAGCGGGGCCGGGACAGGGGCCCCTAATGAAAAACTGTTTTTT. Its translation is CASGAGTGAPNEKLFF. The chain couples TRBV2 to TRBJ1-4, with TRBD1 matching over 10 bases. V was clipped by 8 bases and J by 3 bases; unmatched bases: 9. The germline V gene encodes CDR1 SNHLY and CDR2 FYNNEI. The CDR3 length is 16 residues.

The chain couples TRBV7-8 to TRBJ2-1; D is perhaps TRBD2 (6 bases). Per the germline V gene, CDR1 is SGHVS and CDR2 is FQNEAQ. This CDR3 has 13 residues. V was trimmed by 1 base and J by 7 bases, leaving 8 bases between them. The DNA of the CDR3 is TGTGCCAGCAGCTTAGGGGGGGAGAATGAGCAGTTCTTC. It specifies CASSLGGENEQFF.

V usage is TRBV5-4 and J usage is TRBJ2-7; 7 nucleotides line up with TRBD2. The CDR3 runs to 16 residues. The junction had 19 bases not matched to a gene; V was cut back by 4 bases and J by 9 bases. Germline assignment: CDR1 SGHNT and CDR2 YYREEE (reference sequence). CDR3 nucleotides: TGTGCCAGCAGCGTCTCTAGCGGCTCAATACCTACGAGGCAGTACTTC. Its translation: CASSVSSGSIPTRQYF. Filled out from reference TRBV5-4 and TRBJ2-7, the complete variable domain reads ETGVTQSPTHLIKTRGQQVTLRCSSQSGHNTVSWYQQALGQGPQFIFQYYREEENGRGNFPPRFSGLQFPNYSSELNVNALELDDSALYLCASSVSSGSIPTRQYFGPGTRLTVT.

The CDR3 DNA sequence: TGCAGCGTGCGTGGGGGCCGCACAGATACGCAGTATTTT. It is translated as CSVRGGRTDTQYF. The gene calls are TRBV29-1 and TRBJ2-3; a weak D match, TRBD1 (6 bases). Germline V CDR1 and CDR2: SQVTM, ANQGSEA. V lost 6 bases to trimming and J lost 1 base, with 11 bases between them. The CDR3 consists of 13 residues.

The V gene is TRBV7-3, the J gene TRBJ1-1; tentatively, D is TRBD1 (6 bases). The CDR3 loop spans 17 amino acids. Trimming stripped 1 base from V and 0 bases from J, with 15 bases between. Germline values: CDR1 SGHTA, CDR2 FQGTGA. Here the CDR3 DNA reads TGTGCCAGCAGCTTAAGAGGGGGAGGGACTGTGAACACTGAAGCTTTCTTT. The encoded protein is CASSLRGGGTVNTEAFF.

The chain has TRBV5-1 and TRBJ1-3; D not certain. Germline V gene sequence: CDR1 SGHRS, CDR2 YFSETQ. V lost 0 bases, J lost 6 bases, and 10 bases lay in between. CDR3 size: 14 residues. The CDR3 DNA is TGCGCCAGCAGCTTGGAAAGACAACCAAACACCATATATTTT. Protein product: CASSLERQPNTIYF.

The J gene is TRBJ2-2, the V gene TRBV27; TRBD2 matches 14 bases. V trimming: 5 bases; J trimming: 1 base; junction bases outside the gene matches: 3. CDR1 and CDR2 (germline): MNHEY, SMNVEV (reference sequence). The CDR3 runs to 17 residues. CDR3 DNA: TGTGCCAGCAGTCACGGGACTAGCGGGGGGAACACCGGGGAGCTGTTTTTT. Its protein is CASSHGTSGGNTGELFF.

The gene calls are TRBV19 and TRBJ2-7; no definite D call. Germline CDR1 reads LNHDA; CDR2 reads SQIVND (reference sequence). The length of the CDR3 is 13 residues. Trimming left V 3 bases short and J 0 bases short, with 6 bases between. Here the CDR3 reads CASSMGSSYEQYF. The CDR3 DNA is TGTGCCAGTAGTATGGGCAGCTCCTACGAGCAGTACTTC.

The chain has TRBV27 and TRBJ2-6; D call uncertain. The V gene's germline CDR1 is MNHEY and CDR2 SMNVEV (reference sequence). The CDR3 is 15 residues long. V shed 3 bases and J shed 0 bases, with 6 bases lying between them. In DNA form, the CDR3 reads TGTGCCAGCAGTTTTTGGAGCTCTGGGGCCAACGTCCTGACTTTC. Translating gives CASSFWSSGANVLTF.

This rearrangement joins TRBV6-4 to TRBJ2-2, with D possibly matching TRBD2 (5 bases). The CDR3 length is 13 residues. V gave up 6 bases and J gave up 6 bases, with 11 bases separating them. The germline V gene encodes CDR1 MRHNA and CDR2 SNTAGT. In nucleotides, the CDR3 is TGTGCCAGCAGCCCAGACGGGGCCGGGGAGCTGTTTTTT. Protein: CASSPDGAGELFF.

CDR3 nucleotide sequence: TGTGCCAGCAGTTCCCGGGACAGGGTCTATTCTGGGGCCAACGTCCTGACTTTC. This codes for CASSSRDRVYSGANVLTF. The chain has TRBV27 and TRBJ2-6, with TRBD1 matching 9 bases. Per the germline V gene, CDR1 is MNHEY and CDR2 is SMNVEV (reference sequence). This CDR3 is built from 18 residues. Trimming took 4 bases from V and 1 from J; bases not matched to a gene: 8.

This chain links TRBV6-6 with TRBJ2-1, with a possible D match to TRBD2 (5 bases). Looked up from germline, CDR1 is MNHNY and CDR2 is SVGAGI (reference sequence). The CDR3 runs to 13 residues. V lost 7 bases to trimming and J lost 6 bases, with 13 bases between them. The CDR3: CASKGGGRNEQFF. CDR3 DNA: TGTGCCAGCAAGGGCGGCGGGCGCAATGAGCAGTTCTTC.

The V call is TRBV9, the J call TRBJ2-1; 8 positions agree with TRBD2. This CDR3 is built from 15 residues. The J segment lost 4 bases and the V segment lost 3 bases, leaving 6 bases of the junction unmatched. Germline lookup yields CDR1 SGDLS and CDR2 YYNGEE. The chain's CDR3 is CASSAGLALYNEQFF. Written as DNA, the CDR3 is TGTGCCAGCAGCGCAGGACTAGCCCTATACAATGAGCAGTTCTTC.

The chain carries TRBV5-4 and TRBJ1-1, with 8 bases matching TRBD1. Germline loops: CDR1 SGHNT, CDR2 YYREEE (reference sequence). The J segment lost 5 bases and the V segment lost 10 bases, leaving 7 bases of the junction unmatched. There are 12 residues in the CDR3. CDR3 amino acids: CAQGARGTEAFF. The CDR3 region has the DNA TGTGCCCAGGGGGCACGAGGGACTGAAGCTTTCTTT.

This clone has only one observation. The chain recombines TRBV11-3 with TRBJ2-5; 7 bases fit TRBD1. The CDR3 consists of 13 residues. Trimming cost V 3 bases and J 2 bases; bases outside gene matches: 0. Germline V CDR1 and CDR2: SGHNT, YENEEA. CDR3 sequence reads: CASSLGQQETQYF. The CDR3 DNA is TGTGCCAGCAGCTTGGGACAGCAAGAGACCCAGTACTTC.

The chain links TRBV5-6 to TRBJ2-5; TRBD1 is a possible D gene (6 bases). The CDR3 runs to 14 residues. The V gene's germline CDR1 is SGHDT and CDR2 YYEEEE. V was clipped by 4 bases and J by 10 bases, with 20 bases between them. CDR3 sequence: CASSLTGTRWDQYF. In nucleotides, the CDR3 is TGTGCCAGCAGCCTCACAGGGACCCGGTGGGACCAGTACTTC.